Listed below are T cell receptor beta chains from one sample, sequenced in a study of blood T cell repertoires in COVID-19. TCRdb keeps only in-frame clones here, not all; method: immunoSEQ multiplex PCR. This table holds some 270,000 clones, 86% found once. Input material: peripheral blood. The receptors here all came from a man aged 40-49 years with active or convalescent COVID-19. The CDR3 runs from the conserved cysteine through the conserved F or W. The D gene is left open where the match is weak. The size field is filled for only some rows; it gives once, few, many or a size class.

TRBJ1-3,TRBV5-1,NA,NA,TGCGCCAGCAGCTTGGAGGGGCTTCGAAACACCATATATTTT,CASSLEGLRNTIYF
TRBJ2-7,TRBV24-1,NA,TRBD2,TGTGCCACCAGTACCCCCCAGACTAGCGGGAATGCCGAGCAGTACTTC,CATSTPQTSGNAEQYF
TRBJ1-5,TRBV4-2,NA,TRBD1,TGTGCCAGCAGCCAAGGCCGACAGGGTAGGCAGCCCCAGCATTTT,CASSQGRQGRQPQHF
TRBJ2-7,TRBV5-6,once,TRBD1,TGTGCCAGCAGGAAGACAGGGATGGTATACGAGCAGTACTTC,CASRKTGMVYEQYF
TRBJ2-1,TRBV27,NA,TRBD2,TGTGCCAGCAGTTTAACTAGCGGGAGAGTTGAGCAGTTCTTC,CASSLTSGRVEQFF
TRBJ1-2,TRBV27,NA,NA,TGTGCCAGCACCAACCCGGCGCGGGCTAACTATGGCTACACCTTC,CASTNPARANYGYTF
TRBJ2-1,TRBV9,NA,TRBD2,TGTGCCAGCAGCGTAAGCGGAGCGGGAGGGGGCAATGAGCAGTTCTTC,CASSVSGAGGGNEQFF
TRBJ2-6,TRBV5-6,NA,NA,TGTGCCAGCAGCCGTCGGGGTTTTAGGGGGACAGGGGCCAACGTCCTGACTTTC,CASSRRGFRGTGANVLTF
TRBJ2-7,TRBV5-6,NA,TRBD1,TGTGCCAGCACCACCAGCCAGGGACAGGGTCGCGAGCAGTACTTC,CASTTSQGQGREQYF
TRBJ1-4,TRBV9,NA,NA,TGTGCCAGCAGCCCCGGGACTTCCGGCGCAACTAATGAAAAACTGTTTTTT,CASSPGTSGATNEKLFF
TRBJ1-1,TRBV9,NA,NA,TGTGCCAGCAGCGTGGGAGGTGGGCACACTGAAGCTTTCTTT,CASSVGGGHTEAFF
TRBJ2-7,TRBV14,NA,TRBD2,TGTGCCAGCAGCAGTACTAGCGGGGGGTTTTACTACGAGCAGTACTTC,CASSSTSGGFYYEQYF
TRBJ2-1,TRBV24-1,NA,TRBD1,TGTGCCACCAGTGATCGACAGGGGGCGATCAATGAGCAGTTCTTC,CATSDRQGAINEQFF
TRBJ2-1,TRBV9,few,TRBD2,TGTGCCAGCAGCGTACGGGAGGTACCGCTCTACAATGAGCAGTTCTTC,CASSVREVPLYNEQFF
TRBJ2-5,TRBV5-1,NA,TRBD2,TGCGCCAGCAGCCCGGGACTAGCATTGGAGACCCAGTACTTC,CASSPGLALETQYF